The clone carrying this T cell receptor (beta chain) was found a few times. No antigen is known for it. The sample belongs to a study of CD8+ T cells in alopecia areata. General study results and limits: Affected lesional scalp, above all in alopecia totalis/universalis, was more clonal than normal scalp.

Treatment: oral pan-JAK inhibitor, 5-10 mg twice daily. Deletions cut 7 bases from V and 1 base from J, with 7 bases between. Germline assignment: CDR1 LNHDA and CDR2 SQIVND (reference sequence). This CDR3 comprises 12 residues. The sequencing template was cDNA reverse transcribed from extracted RNA. Libraries were prepared by immunoSEQ multiplex PCR; TCRdb keeps only in-frame clonotypes and omits some of them. This table holds about 42,000 clones, less than 70% found once. The source material was CD8+ T cells sorted from blood, sampled at week 4, from a patient treated with tofacitinib. This receptor was obtained from a human donor with alopecia areata. The chain employs TRBV19 and TRBJ1-1; no reliable D call. The CDR3 nucleotides read TGTGCCAGTATGCGGGGGAACACTGAAGCTTTCTTT. It specifies CASMRGNTEAFF.